These 27 T cell receptor beta chains originate from one sample sequenced in a study of T cells after yellow fever vaccination. Via MiXCR, TCRdb re-called the 5' RACE reads, giving one row per CDR3 protein. The sample shows 300,000 to 450,000 distinct CDR3 sequences, about 8.3% of them seen only once. This specimen consisted of PBMCs, obtained roughly 45 days after the first yellow fever vaccination. Source of these receptors: a man aged 18 to 30 who received the YFV17D yellow fever vaccine.

This clonotype has only a few counts. The gene calls are TRBV23-1 and TRBJ1-5; a possible D gene is TRBD1 (6 bases). TRBV23-1 is an ORF, and what it does is uncertain. The CDR3 has 17 residues. The V and J ends lost 6 bases and 7 bases respectively, with 25 bases between them. The CDR3 spells CASSHPGVGAPNQPQHF. In DNA, the CDR3 is TGCGCCAGCAGCCACCCGGGCGTGGGGGCGCCTAACCAGCCCCAGCATTTT.

This clonotype has a count of ten or more. The rearrangement joins TRBV7-2 to TRBJ2-1, with 8 bases matching TRBD2. Unmatched junction bases numbered 6, after V lost 2 bases and J lost 3 bases. The CDR3 runs to 16 residues. Germline lookup yields CDR1 SGHTA and CDR2 FQGNSA. The CDR3 reads CASSLSGGNLYNEQFF. CDR3 nucleotide sequence: TGTGCCAGCAGCTTATCGGGGGGGAACCTCTACAATGAGCAGTTCTTC. The full variable domain, completed using reference TRBV7-2 and TRBJ2-1, is GAGVSQSPSNKVTEKGKDVELRCDPISGHTALYWYRQSLGQGLEFLIYFQGNSAPDKSGLPSDRFSAERTGGSVSTLTIQRTQQEDSAVYLCASSLSGGNLYNEQFFGPGTRLTVL.

The chain combines TRBV6-2 or TRBV6-3 with TRBJ2-5; 11 bases are a match to TRBD2. V lost 2 bases, J lost 4 bases, and 12 bases stayed unmatched. Germline CDR1 is MNHEY and CDR2 is SVGEGT. The CDR3 totals 18 residues. CDR3 DNA: TGTGCCAGCAGTTACGTGGCTAGCGGGGGGCCGTTAGGAGAGACCCAGTACTTC. Translation: CASSYVASGGPLGETQYF.

The chain combines TRBV12-3 or TRBV12-4 with TRBJ2-3, with TRBD1 matching over 11 bases. V was clipped by 6 bases and J by 1 base; unmatched bases: 9. CDR3 length: 17 amino acids. CDR3 bases: TGTGCCAGCAGCCAGTCGGCGGGACAGGGGGGCACAGATACGCAGTATTTT. This encodes CASSQSAGQGGTDTQYF.

There are a few counts of this clonotype. V gene TRBV15 combines with J gene TRBJ2-3, with 10 bases lining up with TRBD1. Germline CDR1 is LNHNV and CDR2 is YYDKDF (reference sequence). The CDR3 spans 16 residues. V was clipped by 3 bases and J by 2 bases; unmatched bases: 5. The CDR3 nucleotides are TGTGCCACCAGCAGGGAAGACAGGGGGCCCACAGATACGCAGTATTTT. This codes for CATSREDRGPTDTQYF.

The chain is built from TRBV6-5 and TRBJ2-4; no firm D call. Trimming removed 0 bases at V and 3 bases at J, with 9 bases between. The CDR3 is 15 residues long. Germline CDR1 is MNHEY and CDR2 is SVGAGI. CDR3 amino acids: CASSYSGQDKNIQYF. The CDR3 coding sequence is TGTGCCAGCAGTTACTCAGGGCAGGACAAAAACATTCAGTACTTC.

The V gene is TRBV27, the J gene TRBJ1-5; TRBD1 agrees at 7 bases. Per germline, CDR1 MNHEY and CDR2 SMNVEV (reference sequence). J lost 0 bases, V lost 2 bases, and 25 bases had no gene match. The CDR3 spans 23 residues. In nucleotides, the CDR3 is TGTGCCAGCAGTTTAAGATATAACCTCCGAACGTTTGGTACAGGGGATAGCAATCAGCCCCAGCATTTT. Protein: CASSLRYNLRTFGTGDSNQPQHF.

The chain combines TRBV5-1 with TRBJ2-6, with D unresolved. The CDR3 length is 15 residues. Germline values: CDR1 SGHRS, CDR2 YFSETQ. V gave up 2 bases and J gave up 0 bases, with 6 bases separating them. CDR3 residues: CASSFSRSGANVLTF. CDR3 DNA sequence: TGCGCCAGCAGCTTCTCGCGCTCTGGGGCCAACGTCCTGACTTTC.

The sample holds a few counts of this clonotype. The J gene is TRBJ1-1, the V gene TRBV27; D is unclear. Germline V lookup: CDR1 MNHEY, CDR2 SMNVEV (reference sequence). With 4 bases removed from V and 2 bases from J, the gap between germline ends came to 17 bases. This CDR3 comprises 16 residues. CDR3: CASSSLRIRLNTEAFF. CDR3 DNA: TGTGCCAGCAGTTCCCTACGGATCCGCCTCAACACTGAAGCTTTCTTT.

This clonotype was counted a few times. The chain is built from TRBV6-5 and TRBJ2-1; D may be TRBD2 (7 bases). Trimming stripped 2 bases from V and 5 bases from J, with 10 bases between. This CDR3 is built from 14 residues. Per the germline V gene, CDR1 is MNHEY and CDR2 is SVGAGI. CDR3: CASSYGGGHNEQFF. The CDR3 coding sequence is TGTGCCAGCAGTTACGGGGGGGGGCACAATGAGCAGTTCTTC.

The chain employs TRBV7-2 and TRBJ2-5, with D hard to call. From germline, CDR1 is SGHTA and CDR2 FQGNSA. There are 10 residues in the CDR3. V lost 5 bases and J lost 8, with 6 bases in between. The CDR3 reads CASSQGTQYF. In DNA form, the CDR3 reads TGTGCCAGCAGCCAAGGTACCCAGTACTTC.

This sequence joins TRBV20-1 and TRBJ2-3, with no clear D. Germline CDR1 DFQATT, CDR2 SNEGSKA (reference sequence). The CDR3 length is 13 residues. The CDR3 reads CSRLGLSTDTQYF. Written as DNA, the CDR3 is TGCTCCCGTTTGGGGTTGAGCACAGATACGCAGTATTTT.

This chain joins TRBV6-2 or TRBV6-3 and TRBJ2-7; D possibly corresponds to TRBD1 (6 bases). The CDR3 sequence is 13 residues long. Germline values: CDR1 MNHEY, CDR2 SVGEGT. V was clipped by 2 bases and J by 6 bases, with 11 bases between them. Here the CDR3 reads CASSYNRVGEQYV. CDR3 bases: TGTGCCAGCAGTTACAACAGGGTCGGCGAGCAGTACGTC.

With regard to this clonotype: A read error is possible here, since a much larger clone lies one base away. The chain has TRBV20-1 and TRBJ2-3; 7 bases are shared with TRBD1. This CDR3 contains 14 residues. The V gene's germline CDR1 is DFQATT and CDR2 SNEGSKA (reference sequence). CDR3: CCAKKGQSLDTQYF. The CDR3 coding sequence is TGCTGTGCTAAAAAGGGACAGTCGCTGGATACGCAGTATTTT.

V gene TRBV4-3 combines with J gene TRBJ2-2; 14 bases are a match to TRBD2. V dropped 1 base and J dropped 5; count of bases not matched to a gene: 0. Germline loops: CDR1 LGHNA, CDR2 YSLEER. The CDR3 contains 16 residues. CDR3 loop: CASSQGLAGGTGELFF. DNA for the CDR3: TGCGCCAGCAGCCAAGGACTAGCGGGGGGGACCGGGGAGCTGTTTTTT.

This clonotype appeared many times. This sequence joins TRBV5-1 and TRBJ1-1, with 7 bases aligning to TRBD1. Germline assignment: CDR1 SGHRS and CDR2 YFSETQ. CDR3 length: 13 amino acids. With V trimmed by 0 bases and J by 7 bases, 3 bases remained unmatched. The CDR3 DNA reads TGCGCCAGCAGCTTGGCGGGACAGCTTGAAGCTTTCTTT. Translation: CASSLAGQLEAFF. Full variable domain (rest looked up from reference TRBV5-1 and TRBJ1-1): KAGVTQTPRYLIKTRGQQVTLSCSPISGHRSVSWYQQTPGQGLQFLFEYFSETQRNKGNFPGRFSGRQFSNSRSEMNVSTLELGDSALYLCASSLAGQLEAFFGQGTRLTVV.

The chain employs TRBV4-2 and TRBJ1-2; 7 positions match TRBD1. Germline trimming cut 3 bases from V and 7 bases from J; bases unmatched to any gene: 11. Germline V gives CDR1 LGHNA, CDR2 YNFKEQ. CDR3 length: 15 residues. CDR3 protein: CASSHNLGTVSGYTF. The CDR3 nucleotides are TGTGCCAGCAGCCACAACCTCGGGACAGTCAGTGGCTACACCTTC.

This clonotype was observed a few times. The chain carries TRBV5-1 and TRBJ2-1, with 9 bases identical to TRBD2. Trimming took 0 bases from V and 3 from J; bases not matched to a gene: 4. This CDR3 is 16 amino acids long. The germline gives CDR1 SGHRS, CDR2 YFSETQ. The CDR3 spells CASSLDGGGVYNEQFF. Written as DNA, the CDR3 is TGCGCCAGCAGCTTGGATGGCGGGGGGGTCTACAATGAGCAGTTCTTC.

The chain has TRBV12-3 or TRBV12-4 and TRBJ2-4; D unclear. V gave up 2 bases and J gave up 5 bases, with 19 bases separating them. There are 17 residues in the CDR3. For the CDR3, the DNA is TGTGCCAGCAGTTTAATACCCCGGTTGATAGCTGAAAACATTCAGTACTTC. Its protein product is CASSLIPRLIAENIQYF.

This clonotype appeared many times. The chain employs TRBV7-2 and TRBJ1-2; D not resolved. CDR1 is SGHTA and CDR2 is FQGNSA in the germline V gene. V gave up 3 bases and J gave up 2 bases, with 7 bases separating them. CDR3 size: 13 residues. The CDR3 DNA is TGTGCCAGCAGCTTGCGGCAGAACTATGGCTACACCTTC. This gives the protein CASSLRQNYGYTF.

This clonotype was observed a few times. This chain's CDR3 is CASSQVIGDLYEQYV. CDR3 DNA sequence: TGCGCCAGCAGCCAAGTGATAGGTGACCTCTACGAGCAGTACGTC. This rearrangement joins TRBV4-1 to TRBJ2-7; D is ambiguous. Trimming shortened V by 1 base and J by 3 bases, and 13 bases separated the two germline ends. This CDR3 is 15 amino acids long. Germline-derived CDR1 and CDR2 are MGHRA and YSYEKL.

There are a few counts of this clonotype. The CDR3 region is CSVETGSTDTQYF. CDR3 DNA sequence: TGCAGCGTTGAGACAGGGAGCACAGATACGCAGTATTTT. The chain is built from TRBV29-1 and TRBJ2-3, with TRBD1 identical over 7 bases. V shed 3 bases and J 0 bases; nucleotides not matched to a gene: 0. The CDR3 is made up of 13 amino acids. Germline V CDR1 and CDR2: SQVTM, ANQGSEA.

Only a few counts were recorded for this clonotype. A read error is possible here, since a much larger clone lies one base away. The chain employs TRBV5-6 and TRBJ1-2; the D gene is possibly TRBD1 (5 bases). In germline, CDR1 is SGHDT, CDR2 YYEEEE. With 2 bases removed from V and 0 bases from J, the gap between germline ends came to 8 bases. The CDR3 sequence is 14 residues long. This chain's CDR3 is CASSLGAANYGYTF. The DNA for the CDR3 is TGTGCCAGCAGCTTAGGGGCAGCTAACTATGGCTACACCTTC.

The J gene is TRBJ1-2, the V gene TRBV12-5, with D hard to call. The CDR3 totals 13 residues. Germline V gives CDR1 LGHNT, CDR2 FRNRAP. Trimming took 7 bases from V and 8 from J, leaving 17 bases between them. CDR3 loop: CASVVGFFGGYTF. CDR3 bases: TGTGCTAGTGTCGTGGGGTTTTTTGGCGGCTACACCTTC.

At least ten counts were recorded for this clonotype. This rearrangement joins TRBV12-3 or TRBV12-4 to TRBJ1-1; no clear D. The CDR3 length is 13 residues. The germline V and J ends were trimmed by 3 bases and 1 base, with 6 bases remaining between them. For the CDR3, the DNA is TGTGCCAGCAGTTTGATCCCGAACACTGAAGCTTTCTTT. It is translated as CASSLIPNTEAFF.

This clonotype was counted only a few times. V gene TRBV7-2 combines with J gene TRBJ1-2, with unresolved D. The length of the CDR3 is 13 residues. Trimming shortened V by 5 bases and J by 4 bases, and 11 bases separated the two germline ends. The germline V gene has CDR1 SGHTA and CDR2 FQGNSA. In DNA, the CDR3 is TGTGCCAGCAGCCCAACGGATTTCTATGGCTACACCTTC. This encodes CASSPTDFYGYTF.

The chain combines TRBV20-1 with TRBJ2-7; 8 bases are a match to TRBD2. V trimming: 3 bases; J trimming: 4 bases; junction bases outside the gene matches: 5. The CDR3 extends over 13 amino acids. Per the germline V gene, CDR1 is DFQATT and CDR2 is SNEGSKA (reference sequence). DNA of the CDR3: TGCAGTGCTAGTAGCGGGGTTCAGTACGAGCAGTACTTC. This sequence encodes CSASSGVQYEQYF.